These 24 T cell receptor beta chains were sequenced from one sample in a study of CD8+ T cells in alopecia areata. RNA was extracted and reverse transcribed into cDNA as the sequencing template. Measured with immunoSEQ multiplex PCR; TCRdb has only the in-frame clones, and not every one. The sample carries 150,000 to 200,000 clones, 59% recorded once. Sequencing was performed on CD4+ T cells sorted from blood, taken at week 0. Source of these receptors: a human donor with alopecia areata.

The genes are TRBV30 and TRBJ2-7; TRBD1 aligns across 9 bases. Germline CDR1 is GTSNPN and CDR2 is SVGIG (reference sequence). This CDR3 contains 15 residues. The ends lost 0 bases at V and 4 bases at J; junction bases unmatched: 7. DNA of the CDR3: TGTGCCTGGAGTGTACCAAGGGACAGGGTTTACGAGCAGTACTTC. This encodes CAWSVPRDRVYEQYF.

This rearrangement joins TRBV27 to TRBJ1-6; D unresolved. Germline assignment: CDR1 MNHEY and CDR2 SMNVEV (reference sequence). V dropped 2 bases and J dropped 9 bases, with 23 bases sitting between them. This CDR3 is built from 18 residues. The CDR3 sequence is CASSLMTLMADHFSPLHF. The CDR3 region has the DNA TGTGCCAGCAGTTTAATGACCCTTATGGCCGACCACTTTTCACCCCTCCACTTT.

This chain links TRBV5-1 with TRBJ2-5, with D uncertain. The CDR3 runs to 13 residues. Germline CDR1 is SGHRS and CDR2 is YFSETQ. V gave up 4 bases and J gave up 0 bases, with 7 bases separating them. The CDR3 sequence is CASSTGHQETQYF. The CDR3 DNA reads TGCGCCAGCAGCACCGGACACCAAGAGACCCAGTACTTC.

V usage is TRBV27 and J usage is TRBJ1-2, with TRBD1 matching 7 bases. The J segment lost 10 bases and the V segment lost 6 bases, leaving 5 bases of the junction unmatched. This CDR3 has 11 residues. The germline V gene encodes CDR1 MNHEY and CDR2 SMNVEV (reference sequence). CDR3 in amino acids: CASRRQGDYTF. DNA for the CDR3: TGTGCCAGCAGACGACAGGGTGACTACACCTTC.

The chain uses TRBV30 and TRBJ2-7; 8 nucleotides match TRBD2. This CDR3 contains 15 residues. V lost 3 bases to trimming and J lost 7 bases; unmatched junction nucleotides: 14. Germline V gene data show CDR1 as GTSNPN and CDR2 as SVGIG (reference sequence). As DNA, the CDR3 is TGTGCCTGGAGAGGGACACTAGCGGACACTAGGGAGCAGTACTTC. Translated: CAWRGTLADTREQYF.

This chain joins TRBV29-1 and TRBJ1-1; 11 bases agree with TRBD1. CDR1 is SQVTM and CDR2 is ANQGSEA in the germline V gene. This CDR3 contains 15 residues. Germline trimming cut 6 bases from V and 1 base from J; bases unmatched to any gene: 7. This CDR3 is CSVAGTGGTNTEAFF. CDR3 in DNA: TGCAGCGTGGCTGGGACAGGGGGTACGAACACTGAAGCTTTCTTT.

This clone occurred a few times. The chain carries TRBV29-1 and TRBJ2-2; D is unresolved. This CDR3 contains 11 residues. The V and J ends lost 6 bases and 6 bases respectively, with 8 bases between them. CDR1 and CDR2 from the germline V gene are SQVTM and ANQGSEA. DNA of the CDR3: TGCAGCGTGGGCCTGGCCGGGGAGCTGTTTTTT. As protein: CSVGLAGELFF.

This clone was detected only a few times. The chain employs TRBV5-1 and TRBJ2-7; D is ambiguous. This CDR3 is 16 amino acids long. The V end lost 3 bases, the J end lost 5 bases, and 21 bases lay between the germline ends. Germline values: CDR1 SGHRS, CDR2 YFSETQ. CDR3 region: CASSSVSVPPYDEQYF. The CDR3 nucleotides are TGCGCCAGCAGCTCTGTGTCGGTCCCCCCCTACGACGAGCAGTACTTC.

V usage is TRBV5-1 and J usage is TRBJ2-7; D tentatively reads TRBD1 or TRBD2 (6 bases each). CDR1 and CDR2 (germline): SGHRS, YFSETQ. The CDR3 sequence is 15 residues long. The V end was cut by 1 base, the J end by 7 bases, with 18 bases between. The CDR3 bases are TGCGCCAGCAGCTTGAACGGGGGCATCCTAGGTGAGCAGTACTTC. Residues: CASSLNGGILGEQYF.

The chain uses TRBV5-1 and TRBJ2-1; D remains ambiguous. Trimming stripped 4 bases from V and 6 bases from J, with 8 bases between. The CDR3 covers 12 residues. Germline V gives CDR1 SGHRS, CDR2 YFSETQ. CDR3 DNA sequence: TGCGCCAGCAGCCTGGAGCTCAATGAGCAGTTCTTC. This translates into CASSLELNEQFF.

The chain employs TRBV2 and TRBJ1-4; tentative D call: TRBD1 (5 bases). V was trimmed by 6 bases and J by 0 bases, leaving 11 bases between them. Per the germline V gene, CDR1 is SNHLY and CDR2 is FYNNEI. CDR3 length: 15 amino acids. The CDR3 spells CASRTEKATNEKLFF. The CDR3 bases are TGTGCCAGCAGGACAGAAAAAGCAACTAATGAAAAACTGTTTTTT.

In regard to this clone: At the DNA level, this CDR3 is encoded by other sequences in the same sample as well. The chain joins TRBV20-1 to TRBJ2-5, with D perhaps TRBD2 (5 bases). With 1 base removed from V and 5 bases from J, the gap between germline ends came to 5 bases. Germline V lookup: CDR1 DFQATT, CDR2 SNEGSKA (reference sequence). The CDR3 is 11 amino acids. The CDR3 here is CSARGGETQYF. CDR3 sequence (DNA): TGCAGTGCTAGAGGAGGGGAGACCCAGTACTTC.

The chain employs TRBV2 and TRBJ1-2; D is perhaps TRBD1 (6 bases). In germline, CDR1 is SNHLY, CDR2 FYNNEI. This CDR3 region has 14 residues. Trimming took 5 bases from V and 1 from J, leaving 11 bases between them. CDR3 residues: CASSSGQFNYGYTF. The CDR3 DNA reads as TGTGCCAGCAGTTCTGGACAGTTTAACTATGGCTACACCTTC. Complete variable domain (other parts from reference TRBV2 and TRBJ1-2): EPEVTQTPSHQVTQMGQEVILRCVPISNHLYFYWYRQILGQKVEFLVSFYNNEISEKSEIFDDQFSVERPDGSNFTLKIRSTKLEDSAMYFCASSSGQFNYGYTFGSGTRLTVV.

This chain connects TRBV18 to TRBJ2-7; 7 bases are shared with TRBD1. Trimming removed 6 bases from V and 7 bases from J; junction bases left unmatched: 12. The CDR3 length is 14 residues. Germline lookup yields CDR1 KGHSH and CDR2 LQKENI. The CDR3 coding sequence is TGTGCCAGCTCGACCATCCATACAGGGGATGAGCAGTACTTC. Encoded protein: CASSTIHTGDEQYF.

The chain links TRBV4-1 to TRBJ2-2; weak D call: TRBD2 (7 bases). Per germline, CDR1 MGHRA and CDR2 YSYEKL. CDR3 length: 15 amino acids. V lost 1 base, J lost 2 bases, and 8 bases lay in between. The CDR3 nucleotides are TGCGCCAGCAGCCAAGCGGGGGGCAACACCGGGGAGCTGTTTTTT. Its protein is CASSQAGGNTGELFF.

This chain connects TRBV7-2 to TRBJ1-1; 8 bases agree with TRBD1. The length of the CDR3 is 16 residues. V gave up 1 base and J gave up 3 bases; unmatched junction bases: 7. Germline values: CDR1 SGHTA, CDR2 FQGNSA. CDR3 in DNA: TGTGCCAGCAGCTTAGGACAGGGGACGGGGGACACTGAAGCTTTCTTT. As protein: CASSLGQGTGDTEAFF. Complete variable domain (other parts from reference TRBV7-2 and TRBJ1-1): GAGVSQSPSNKVTEKGKDVELRCDPISGHTALYWYRQSLGQGLEFLIYFQGNSAPDKSGLPSDRFSAERTGGSVSTLTIQRTQQEDSAVYLCASSLGQGTGDTEAFFGQGTRLTVV.

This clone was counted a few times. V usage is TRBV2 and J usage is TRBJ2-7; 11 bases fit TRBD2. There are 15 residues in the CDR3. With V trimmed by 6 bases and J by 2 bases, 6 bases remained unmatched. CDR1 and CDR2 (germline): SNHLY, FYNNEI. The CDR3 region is CASSPTSGGTYEQYF. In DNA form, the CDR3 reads TGTGCCAGCAGCCCCACTAGCGGGGGAACCTACGAGCAGTACTTC.

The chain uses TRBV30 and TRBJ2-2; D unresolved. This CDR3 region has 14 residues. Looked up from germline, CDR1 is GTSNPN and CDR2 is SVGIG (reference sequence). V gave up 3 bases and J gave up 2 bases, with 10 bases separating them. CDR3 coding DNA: TGTGCCTGGAGGGCGACACCAAACACCGGGGAGCTGTTTTTT. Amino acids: CAWRATPNTGELFF.

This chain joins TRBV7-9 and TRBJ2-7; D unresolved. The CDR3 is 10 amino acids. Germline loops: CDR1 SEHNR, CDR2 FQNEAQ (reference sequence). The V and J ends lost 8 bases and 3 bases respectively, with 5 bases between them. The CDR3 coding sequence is TGTGCCAGCGGGAACTACGAGCAGTACTTC. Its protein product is CASGNYEQYF.

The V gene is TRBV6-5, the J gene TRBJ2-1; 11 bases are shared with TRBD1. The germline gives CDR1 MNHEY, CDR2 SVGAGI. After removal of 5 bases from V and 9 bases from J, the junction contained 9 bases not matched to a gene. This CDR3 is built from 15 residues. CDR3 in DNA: TGTGCCAGCAGTCCCCTGGGACAGGGGGGAGGTGAGCAGTTCTTC. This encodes CASSPLGQGGGEQFF.

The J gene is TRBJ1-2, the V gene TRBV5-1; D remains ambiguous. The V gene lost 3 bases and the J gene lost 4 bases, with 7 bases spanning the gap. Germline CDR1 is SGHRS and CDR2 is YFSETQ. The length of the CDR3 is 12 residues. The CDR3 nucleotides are TGCGCCAGCAGCTGGTACAGCTATGGCTACACCTTC. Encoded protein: CASSWYSYGYTF.

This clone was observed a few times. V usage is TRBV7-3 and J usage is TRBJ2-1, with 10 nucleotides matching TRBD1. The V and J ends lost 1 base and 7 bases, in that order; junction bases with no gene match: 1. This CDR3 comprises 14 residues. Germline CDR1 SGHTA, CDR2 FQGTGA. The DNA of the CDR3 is TGTGCCAGCAGCTTAAGACAGGGGGCTAATGAGCAGTTCTTC. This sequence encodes CASSLRQGANEQFF.

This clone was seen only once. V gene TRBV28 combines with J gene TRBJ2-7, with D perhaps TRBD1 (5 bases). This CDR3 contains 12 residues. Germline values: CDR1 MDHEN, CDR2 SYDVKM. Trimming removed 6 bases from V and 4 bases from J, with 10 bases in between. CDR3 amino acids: CASRGVGYEQYF. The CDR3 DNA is TGTGCCAGCAGAGGGGTTGGATACGAGCAGTACTTC.

The CDR3 DNA reads as TGTGCCAGCAGCTTATCAGGAGTGGGGGTTGAGCAGTTCTTC. Protein product: CASSLSGVGVEQFF. The gene calls are TRBV7-2 and TRBJ2-1, with D perhaps being TRBD1 or TRBD2 (5 bases each). Germline CDR1 is SGHTA and CDR2 is FQGNSA. Between the trimmed V and J ends, which lost 2 bases and 9 bases, there was a span of 14 bases. The CDR3 is made up of 14 amino acids.